The 9 T cell receptor beta chains below come from one sample, sequenced in a study of regulatory T cells in long-lasting Graves disease. Arm-PCR of CDR3 regions and iRepertoire HTBI primers were used to build TCR beta libraries. TCRdb reprocessed the multiplex PCR reads via MiXCR and lists one record per CDR3 protein. Here the sample spans around 500,000 distinct CDR3 sequences, roughly 13% being singletons. Specified time point: newly diagnosed GD, antithyroid drugs for less than 3 months. From RNA extracted from PBMCs, the TCR library was made. These sequences were also reported in another study, on T cells in Graves' hyperthyroidism and ophthalmopathy.

The sample was peripheral blood mononuclear cells (PBMCs), taken at new diagnosis, from a patient treated with antithyroid drugs. The source is a man in his thirties or forties with Graves disease.

Regarding this clonotype: Given a much more abundant clone one base away, this may be a read error. The V call is TRBV19, the J call TRBJ1-6; no clear D gene. This CDR3 region has 12 residues. Germline lookup yields CDR1 LNHDA and CDR2 SQIVND (reference sequence). The CDR3 sequence is CAGSMEHSPLHF. For the CDR3, the DNA is TGTGCCGGTAGTATGGAACATTCACCCCTCCACTTT.

There are many counts of this clonotype. V gene TRBV12-3 or TRBV12-4 combines with J gene TRBJ2-7; 8 positions agree with TRBD2. J lost 3 bases, V lost 1 base, and 2 bases had no gene match. There are 14 residues in the CDR3. The CDR3 region is CASSLGGLVYEQYF. The CDR3 DNA is TGTGCCAGCAGTTTAGGGGGACTAGTCTACGAGCAGTACTTC.

This clonotype appeared a few times. The V gene is TRBV27, the J gene TRBJ2-7; D tentatively reads TRBD1 or TRBD2 (5 bases each). The germline CDR1 and CDR2 sequences are MNHEY and SMNVEV (reference sequence). Trimming stripped 3 bases from V and 7 bases from J, with 16 bases between. The CDR3 has 14 amino acids. The CDR3 region has the DNA TGTGCCAGCAGTTTGGGATTTGGCGAGGGGGAGCAGTACTTC. Translation gives CASSLGFGEGEQYF.

This clonotype was seen ten or more times. The J gene is TRBJ1-5, the V gene TRBV2; D is unresolved. The length of the CDR3 is 13 residues. Trimming took off 3 bases at V and 9 bases at J, with 12 bases between the two ends. Germline V gene data show CDR1 as SNHLY and CDR2 as FYNNEI. DNA for the CDR3: TGTGCCAGCAGTGACACCATTGGACGGCCCCAGCATTTT. Residues: CASSDTIGRPQHF.

The chain links TRBV5-6 to TRBJ1-4, with 7 bases lining up with TRBD1. The V segment lost 3 bases and the J segment 8 bases; nucleotides outside the gene matches: 7. This CDR3 region has 14 residues. Germline CDR1 and CDR2: SGHDT and YYEEEE. This chain's CDR3 is CASSSTGSWEKLFF. The CDR3 DNA is TGTGCCAGCAGCTCGACAGGGTCGTGGGAAAAACTGTTTTTT. Combining the CDR3 with reference TRBV5-6 and TRBJ1-4 gives the whole variable domain DAGVTQSPTHLIKTRGQQVTLRCSPKSGHDTVSWYQQALGQGPQFIFQYYEEEERQRGNFPDRFSGHQFPNYSSELNVNALLLGDSALYLCASSSTGSWEKLFFGSGTQLSVL.

Many counts were recorded for this clonotype. The rearrangement joins TRBV5-6 to TRBJ2-1, with no clear D. V was clipped by 4 bases and J by 3 bases, with 14 bases between them. CDR1 and CDR2 from the germline V gene are SGHDT and YYEEEE. This CDR3 spans 15 amino acids. The CDR3 nucleotides are TGTGCCAGCAGCCGATCCGGAGAAAGCTACAATGAGCAGTTCTTC. This codes for CASSRSGESYNEQFF.

This clonotype was observed at least ten times. The CDR3 DNA reads as TGTGCCAGCTCACCAGAGGTTGGGAATGAGCAGTTCTTC. Translation gives CASSPEVGNEQFF. The chain carries TRBV18 and TRBJ2-1; D gene unclear. Germline loops: CDR1 KGHSH, CDR2 LQKENI. V was trimmed by 2 bases and J by 7 bases, leaving 9 bases between them. This CDR3 has 13 residues.

This clonotype came up many times. Mismatch with germline at one junction end may stem from a read error. V usage is TRBV12-3 or TRBV12-4 and J usage is TRBJ2-1, with TRBD2 matching over 10 bases. The CDR3 length is 14 residues. CDR3 bases: TGTGCCAGCAGCTTAGGACTAGCGGACAATGAGCAGTTCTTC. Translating gives CASSLGLADNEQFF.

This clonotype was counted many times. J is TRBJ2-1 and V is TRBV12-3 or TRBV12-4; 9 bases map to TRBD2. The CDR3 sequence is 17 residues long. J gave up 5 bases and V 5 bases, and 13 bases lay outside the gene matches. The CDR3 loop is CASSRLRLADTHNEQFF. The CDR3 DNA reads as TGTGCCAGCAGTCGATTACGACTAGCGGACACCCACAATGAGCAGTTCTTC.